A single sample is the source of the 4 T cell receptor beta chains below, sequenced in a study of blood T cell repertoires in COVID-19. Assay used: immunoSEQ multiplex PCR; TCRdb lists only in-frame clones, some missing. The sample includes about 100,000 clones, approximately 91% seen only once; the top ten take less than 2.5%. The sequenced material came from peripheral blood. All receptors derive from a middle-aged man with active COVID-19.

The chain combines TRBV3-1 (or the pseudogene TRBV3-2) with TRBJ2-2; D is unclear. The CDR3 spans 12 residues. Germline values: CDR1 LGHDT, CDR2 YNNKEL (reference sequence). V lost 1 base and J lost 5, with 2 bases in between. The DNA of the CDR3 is TGTGCCAGCAGCCAAGCGACCGGGGAGCTGTTTTTT. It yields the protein CASSQATGELFF.

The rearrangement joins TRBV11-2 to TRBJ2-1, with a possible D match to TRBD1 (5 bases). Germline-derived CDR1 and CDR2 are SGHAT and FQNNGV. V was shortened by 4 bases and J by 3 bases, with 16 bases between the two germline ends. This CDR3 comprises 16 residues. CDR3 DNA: TGTGCCAGCAGCTGGACGGAAGCAGGGCACTACAATGAGCAGTTCTTC. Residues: CASSWTEAGHYNEQFF.

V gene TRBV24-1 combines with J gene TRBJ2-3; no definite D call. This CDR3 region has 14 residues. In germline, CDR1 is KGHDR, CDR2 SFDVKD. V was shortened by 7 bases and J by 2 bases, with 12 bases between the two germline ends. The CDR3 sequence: CATRAGLTTDTQYF. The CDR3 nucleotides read TGTGCCACCAGAGCCGGGTTGACCACAGATACGCAGTATTTT.

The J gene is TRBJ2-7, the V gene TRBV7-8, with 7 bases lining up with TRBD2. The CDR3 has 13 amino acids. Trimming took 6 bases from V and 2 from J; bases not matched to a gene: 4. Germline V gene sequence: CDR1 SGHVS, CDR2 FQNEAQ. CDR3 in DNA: TGTGCCAGCAGGTCGACTAGCCCCTACGAGCAGTACTTC. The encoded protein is CASRSTSPYEQYF.